The present T cell receptor beta chain was sequenced within a study of blood T cell repertoires in COVID-19. There are 15 residues in the CDR3. Germline CDR1 and CDR2: SGHRS and YFSETQ. V shed 4 bases, J shed 7 bases, and the junction held 13 bases outside the gene matches. Only in-frame clones appear in the TCRdb table, and some are missing; sequencing was by immunoSEQ multiplex PCR. The table includes 200,000 to 300,000 clones, 81% detected once. Specimen: peripheral blood. This clonotype originated in a woman older than 75 with COVID-19, enrolled during active disease. The genes are TRBV5-1 and TRBJ2-7, with TRBD2 matching 8 bases. CDR3 protein: CASSETSGGTSEQYF. As DNA, the CDR3 is TGCGCCAGCAGCGAAACTAGCGGCGGTACTAGTGAGCAGTACTTC.